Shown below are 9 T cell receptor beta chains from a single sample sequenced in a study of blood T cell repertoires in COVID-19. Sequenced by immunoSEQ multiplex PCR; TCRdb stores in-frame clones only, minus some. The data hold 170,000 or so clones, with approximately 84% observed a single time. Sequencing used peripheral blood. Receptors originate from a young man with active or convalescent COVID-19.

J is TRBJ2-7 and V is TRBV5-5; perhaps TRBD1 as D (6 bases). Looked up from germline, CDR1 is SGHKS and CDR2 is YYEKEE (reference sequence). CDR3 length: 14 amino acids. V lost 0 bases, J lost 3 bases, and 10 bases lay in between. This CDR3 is CASSLEDRFYEQYF. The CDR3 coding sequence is TGTGCCAGCAGCTTGGAGGACAGATTCTACGAGCAGTACTTC.

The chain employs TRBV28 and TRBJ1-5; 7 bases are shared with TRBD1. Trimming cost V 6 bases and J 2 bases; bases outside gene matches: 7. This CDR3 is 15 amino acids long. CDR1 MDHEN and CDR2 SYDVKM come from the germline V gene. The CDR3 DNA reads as TGTGCCAGCAGAAAAGGAGGGGGCGGCAATCAGCCCCAGCATTTT. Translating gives CASRKGGGGNQPQHF.

The CDR3 DNA is TGTGCCAGCAGAACGACAGGGCTTTCTGGAAACACCATATATTTT. It specifies CASRTTGLSGNTIYF. The chain couples TRBV6-5 to TRBJ1-3; TRBD1 matches 7 bases. With 6 bases clipped from V and 1 base from J, the junction kept 6 bases outside the gene matches. The V gene's germline CDR1 is MNHEY and CDR2 SVGAGI. The CDR3 has 15 residues.

Here the CDR3 DNA reads TGTGCCAGCAGCAAAGGATGGCAGGCGGGAGTCCCTGAAGCTTTCTTT. Residues: CASSKGWQAGVPEAFF. The chain links TRBV21-1 to TRBJ1-1. TRBV21-1 is tagged as a pseudogene. This CDR3 contains 16 residues.

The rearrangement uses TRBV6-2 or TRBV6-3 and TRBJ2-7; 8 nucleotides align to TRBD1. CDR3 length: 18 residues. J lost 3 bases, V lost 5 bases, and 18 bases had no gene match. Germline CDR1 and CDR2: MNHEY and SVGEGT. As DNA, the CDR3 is TGTGCCAGCAGTCCCCGGACAGGGCAAAGCTGGCCCTACTACGAGCAGTACTTC. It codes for CASSPRTGQSWPYYEQYF.

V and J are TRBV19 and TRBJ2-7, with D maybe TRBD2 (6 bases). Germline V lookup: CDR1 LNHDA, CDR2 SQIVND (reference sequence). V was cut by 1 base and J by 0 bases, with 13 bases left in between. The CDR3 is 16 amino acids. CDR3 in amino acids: CASSIGAGGHSYEQYF. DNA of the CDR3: TGTGCCAGTAGTATAGGGGCCGGGGGTCACTCCTACGAGCAGTACTTC.

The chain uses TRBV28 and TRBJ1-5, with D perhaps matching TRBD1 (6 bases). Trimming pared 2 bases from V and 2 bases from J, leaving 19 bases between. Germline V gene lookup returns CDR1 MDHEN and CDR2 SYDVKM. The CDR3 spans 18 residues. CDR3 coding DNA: TGTGCCAGCAGTTTACGGGGTATCGTCCCAGGGGGCAATCAGCCCCAGCATTTT. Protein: CASSLRGIVPGGNQPQHF.

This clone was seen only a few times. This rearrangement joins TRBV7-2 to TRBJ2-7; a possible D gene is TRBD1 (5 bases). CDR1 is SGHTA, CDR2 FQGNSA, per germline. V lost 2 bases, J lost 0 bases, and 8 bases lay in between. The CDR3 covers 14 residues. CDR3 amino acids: CASSLQGSSYEQYF. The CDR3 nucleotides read TGTGCCAGCAGCTTACAGGGCTCCTCCTACGAGCAGTACTTC.

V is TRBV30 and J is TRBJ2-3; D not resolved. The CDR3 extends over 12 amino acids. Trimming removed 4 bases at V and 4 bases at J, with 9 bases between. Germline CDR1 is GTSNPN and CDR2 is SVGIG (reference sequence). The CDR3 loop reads CAWTLSADTQYF. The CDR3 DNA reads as TGTGCCTGGACACTTTCCGCAGATACGCAGTATTTT.